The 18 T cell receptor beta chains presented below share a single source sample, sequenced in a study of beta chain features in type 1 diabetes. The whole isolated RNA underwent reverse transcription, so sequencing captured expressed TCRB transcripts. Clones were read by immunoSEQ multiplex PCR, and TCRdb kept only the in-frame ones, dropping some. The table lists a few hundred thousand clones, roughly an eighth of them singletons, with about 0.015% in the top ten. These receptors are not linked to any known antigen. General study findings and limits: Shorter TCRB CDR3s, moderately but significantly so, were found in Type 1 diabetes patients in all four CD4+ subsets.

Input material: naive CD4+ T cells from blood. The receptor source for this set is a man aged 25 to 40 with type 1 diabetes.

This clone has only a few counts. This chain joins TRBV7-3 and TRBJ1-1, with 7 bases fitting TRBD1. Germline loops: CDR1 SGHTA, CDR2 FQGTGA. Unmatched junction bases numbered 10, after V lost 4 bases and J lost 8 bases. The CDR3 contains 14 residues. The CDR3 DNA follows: TGTGCCAGCAGCTCGGATGCAGGGGGTGGGGAAGCTTTCTTT. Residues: CASSSDAGGGEAFF. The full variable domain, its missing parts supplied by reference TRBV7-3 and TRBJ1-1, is GAGVSQTPSNKVTEKGKYVELRCDPISGHTALYWYRQSLGQGPEFLIYFQGTGAADDSGLPNDRFFAVRPEGSVSTLKIQRTERGDSAVYLCASSSDAGGGEAFFGQGTRLTVV.

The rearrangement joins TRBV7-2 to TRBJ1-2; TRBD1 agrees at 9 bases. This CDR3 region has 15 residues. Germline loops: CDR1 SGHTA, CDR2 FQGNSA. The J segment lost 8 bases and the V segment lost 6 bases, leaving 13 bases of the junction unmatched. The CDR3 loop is CASRQGTGRSEGYTF. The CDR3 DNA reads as TGTGCCAGCAGACAAGGGACAGGGCGATCGGAGGGCTACACCTTC.

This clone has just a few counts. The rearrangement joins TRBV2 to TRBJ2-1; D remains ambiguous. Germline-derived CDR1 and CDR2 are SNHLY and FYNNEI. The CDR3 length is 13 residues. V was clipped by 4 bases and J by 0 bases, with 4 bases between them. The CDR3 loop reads CASSAISYNEQFF. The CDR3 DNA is TGTGCCAGCAGTGCCATCTCCTACAATGAGCAGTTCTTC. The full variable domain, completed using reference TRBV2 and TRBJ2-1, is EPEVTQTPSHQVTQMGQEVILRCVPISNHLYFYWYRQILGQKVEFLVSFYNNEISEKSEIFDDQFSVERPDGSNFTLKIRSTKLEDSAMYFCASSAISYNEQFFGPGTRLTVL.

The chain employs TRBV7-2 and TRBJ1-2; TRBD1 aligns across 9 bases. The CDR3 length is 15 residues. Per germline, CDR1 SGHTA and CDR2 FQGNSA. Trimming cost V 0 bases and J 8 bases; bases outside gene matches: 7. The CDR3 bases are TGTGCCAGCAGCTTAGCGACGGGACAGGGTTTCGGCTACACCTTC. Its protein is CASSLATGQGFGYTF.

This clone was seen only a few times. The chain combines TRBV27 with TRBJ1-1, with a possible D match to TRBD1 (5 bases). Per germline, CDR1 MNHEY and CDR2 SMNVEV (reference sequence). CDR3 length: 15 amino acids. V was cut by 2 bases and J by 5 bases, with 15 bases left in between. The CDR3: CASSLSGTPETEAFF. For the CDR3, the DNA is TGTGCCAGCAGTTTAAGTGGGACTCCGGAGACTGAAGCTTTCTTT.

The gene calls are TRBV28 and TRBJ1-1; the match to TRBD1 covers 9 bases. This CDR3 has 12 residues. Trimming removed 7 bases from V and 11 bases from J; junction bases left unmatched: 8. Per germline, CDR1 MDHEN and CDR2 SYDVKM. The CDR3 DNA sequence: TGTGCCAGCATTCTAACAGGGGGCGAGGCTTTCTTT. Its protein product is CASILTGGEAFF.

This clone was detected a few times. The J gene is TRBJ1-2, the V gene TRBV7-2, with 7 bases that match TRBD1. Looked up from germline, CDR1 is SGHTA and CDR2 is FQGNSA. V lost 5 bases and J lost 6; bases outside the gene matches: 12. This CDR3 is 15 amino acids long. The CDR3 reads CASSPRTSGGNGYTF. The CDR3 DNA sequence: TGTGCCAGCAGCCCCCGGACCTCAGGGGGGAATGGCTACACCTTC.

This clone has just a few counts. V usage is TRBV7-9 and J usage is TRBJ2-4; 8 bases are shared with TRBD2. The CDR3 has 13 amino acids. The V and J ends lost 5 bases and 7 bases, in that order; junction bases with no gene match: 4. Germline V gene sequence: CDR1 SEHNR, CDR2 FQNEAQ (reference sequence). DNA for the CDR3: TGTGCCAGCAGCCAGAGCGGGAGTAACATTCAGTACTTC. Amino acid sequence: CASSQSGSNIQYF. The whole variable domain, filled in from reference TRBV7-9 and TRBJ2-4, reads DTGVSQNPRHKITKRGQNVTFRCDPISEHNRLYWYRQTLGQGPEFLTYFQNEAQLEKSRLLSDRFSAERPKGSFSTLEIQRTEQGDSAMYLCASSQSGSNIQYFGAGTRLSVL.

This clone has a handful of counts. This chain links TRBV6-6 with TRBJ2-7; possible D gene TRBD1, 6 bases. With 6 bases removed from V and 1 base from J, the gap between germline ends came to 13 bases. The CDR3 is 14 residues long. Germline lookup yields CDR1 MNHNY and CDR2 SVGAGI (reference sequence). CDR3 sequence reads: CASRSSDSSYEQYF. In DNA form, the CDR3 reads TGTGCCAGCAGGTCCTCGGACAGTTCCTACGAGCAGTACTTC.

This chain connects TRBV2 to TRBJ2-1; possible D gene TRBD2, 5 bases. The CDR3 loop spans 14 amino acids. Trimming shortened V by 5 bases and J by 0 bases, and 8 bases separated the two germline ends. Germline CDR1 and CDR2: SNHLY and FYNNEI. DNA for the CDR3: TGTGCCAGCAGTAGTGGGAGCTCCTACAATGAGCAGTTCTTC. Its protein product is CASSSGSSYNEQFF.

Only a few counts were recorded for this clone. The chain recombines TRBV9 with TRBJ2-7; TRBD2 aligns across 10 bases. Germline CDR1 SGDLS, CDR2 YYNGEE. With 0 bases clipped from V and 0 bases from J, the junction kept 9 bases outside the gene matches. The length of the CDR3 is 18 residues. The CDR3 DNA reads TGTGCCAGCAGCGTAGGCACTAGCGGGAACAGACTCTCCTACGAGCAGTACTTC. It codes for CASSVGTSGNRLSYEQYF.

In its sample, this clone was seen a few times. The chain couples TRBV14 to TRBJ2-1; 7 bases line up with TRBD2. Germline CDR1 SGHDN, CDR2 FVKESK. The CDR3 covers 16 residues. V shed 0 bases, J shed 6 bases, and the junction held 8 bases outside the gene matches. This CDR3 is CASSQDNGASGNEQFF. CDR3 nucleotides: TGTGCCAGCAGCCAAGATAATGGGGCTAGCGGCAATGAGCAGTTCTTC.

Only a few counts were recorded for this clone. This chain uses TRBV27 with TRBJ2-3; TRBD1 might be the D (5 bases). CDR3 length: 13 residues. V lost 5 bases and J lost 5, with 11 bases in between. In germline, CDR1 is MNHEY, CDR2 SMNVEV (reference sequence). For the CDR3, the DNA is TGTGCCAGCAGTCAGTACACAGGAGATACGCAGTATTTT. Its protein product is CASSQYTGDTQYF.

The CDR3 is CASSDWVRGFQPQHF. CDR3 DNA: TGTGCCAGCAGTGATTGGGTCAGAGGGTTTCAGCCCCAGCATTTT. This chain connects TRBV2 to TRBJ1-5; D not certain. V was clipped by 3 bases and J by 6 bases, with 15 bases between them. Germline loops: CDR1 SNHLY, CDR2 FYNNEI. The length of the CDR3 is 15 residues.

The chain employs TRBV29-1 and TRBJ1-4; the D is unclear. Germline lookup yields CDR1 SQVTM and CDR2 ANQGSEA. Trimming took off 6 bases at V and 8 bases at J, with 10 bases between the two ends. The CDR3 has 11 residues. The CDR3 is CSVKGGEKLFF. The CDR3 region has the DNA TGCAGCGTGAAGGGAGGAGAAAAACTGTTTTTT.

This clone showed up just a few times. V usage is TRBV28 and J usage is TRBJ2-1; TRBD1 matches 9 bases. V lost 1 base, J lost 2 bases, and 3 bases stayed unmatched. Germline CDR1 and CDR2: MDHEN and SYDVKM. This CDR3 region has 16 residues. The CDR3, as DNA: TGTGCCAGCAGTTTATTCGGACAGGGGACCTACAATGAGCAGTTCTTC. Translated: CASSLFGQGTYNEQFF.

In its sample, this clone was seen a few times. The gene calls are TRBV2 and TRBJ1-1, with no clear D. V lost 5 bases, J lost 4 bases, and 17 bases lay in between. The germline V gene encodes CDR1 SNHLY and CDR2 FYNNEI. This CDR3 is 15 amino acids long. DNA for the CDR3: TGTGCCAGCAGTCTTTCCCTCTCGTTGGCCACTGAAGCTTTCTTT. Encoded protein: CASSLSLSLATEAFF.

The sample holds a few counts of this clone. CDR3 loop: CAISEPGGIETQYF. Here the CDR3 DNA reads TGTGCCATCAGTGAGCCGGGGGGCATAGAGACCCAGTACTTC. The chain combines TRBV10-3 with TRBJ2-5; D is possibly TRBD2 (7 bases). The CDR3 extends over 14 amino acids. V lost 2 bases and J 4 bases, leaving 11 bases between the germline ends. Germline lookup yields CDR1 ENHRY and CDR2 SYGVKD.